This paragraph reports one TCR beta chain. This clonotype has ten or more counts. The antigen it binds to is not known. No much larger clone is present one base from it, and per-base qualities are unavailable. The library was made by PCR. The sample was run on an Illumina HiSeq 2500. TCR library preparation used molecular barcoding, with unique molecular identifiers applied to normalize quantification of the TCRbeta repertoire. TCRdb reran the public reads through fastp at Q25 and MiXCR, keeping productive beta chains. For every CDR3 protein sequence, its rows merge into one entry that carries the most common genes and DNA. In this sample the table shows some 200,000 distinct CDR3 sequences, about 9.6% of which occur a single time. Around 5% of the sample rests with the top ten. This sample stems from a study of T-cell reconstitution after alpha-beta-depleted transplantation in children listed by TCRdb under 2016. Looking at the study overall: The study quantitatively tracked T-cell immune reconstitution after TCRalphabeta/CD19-depleted allogeneic hematopoietic cell transplantation in children using TCR repertoire profiling.

The CDR3 sequence holds 14 residues, the cysteine and phenylalanine included. Of the read, only the CDR3 DNA is kept; its 42 bases are in frame from base 1. In the germline V gene, CDR1 corresponds to MNHEY and CDR2 to SVGAGI. A distance of 17 bases separates the germline ends of V and J, which lose 10 bases and 3 bases respectively. This specimen was PBMCs from the stem cell graft donor, taken from the stem cell graft. The V and J segments used are TRBV6-5 and TRBJ2-3; the D segment is perhaps TRBD1 or TRBD2, each sharing 6 matched bases. The receptor was isolated from a human donor who donated a stem cell graft to a child with SCID. The encoded CDR3 is CATKGDWATDTQYF. Read as DNA, the sequence is TGTGCCACCAAGGGGGACTGGGCGACAGATACGCAGTATTTT.